This paragraph reports one T cell receptor (beta chain). These data come from a study of blood T cell repertoires in COVID-19. Study at large: The study drew acute and convalescent COVID-19 samples from the United States, Italy and Spain.

The V end was cut by 4 bases, the J end by 5 bases, with 20 bases between. The CDR3 consists of 16 residues. Looked up from germline, CDR1 is SEHNR and CDR2 is FQNEAQ (reference sequence). Data came from immunoSEQ multiplex PCR; TCRdb stores just in-frame clones and leaves some out. The sample has roughly 40,000 clones, nearly 90% seen once. The V gene is TRBV7-9, the J gene TRBJ2-5; weak D call: TRBD2 (5 bases). Sequences were obtained from peripheral blood. The source of this sequence is a man aged 50 to 60 with active COVID-19. The CDR3: CASSSFAGLSRETQYF. The CDR3 DNA sequence: TGTGCCAGCAGCTCCTTCGCCGGACTCTCAAGGGAGACCCAGTACTTC.